These 13 T cell receptor beta chains originate from one sample sequenced in a study of blood T cell repertoires in COVID-19. Profiled with immunoSEQ multiplex PCR; TCRdb holds only in-frame clones, not every one. The sample consists of under 200,000 clones, 85% to 90% of them appearing once. Source material: peripheral blood. The receptors here all came from a woman in her 70s with COVID-19, enrolled during active disease.

CDR3 sequence: CASSIAGDSVQFF. For the CDR3, the DNA is TGTGCCAGTAGTATAGCAGGTGATAGTGTGCAGTTCTTC. The chain links TRBV19 to TRBJ2-1; D is uncertain. V gave up 1 base and J gave up 12 bases, with 13 bases separating them. This CDR3 contains 13 residues. Germline CDR1 is LNHDA and CDR2 is SQIVND (reference sequence).

The gene calls are TRBV19 and TRBJ2-2; TRBD2 matches 7 bases. The CDR3 runs 16 residues. J lost 2 bases, V lost 0 bases, and 3 bases had no gene match. Germline lookup yields CDR1 LNHDA and CDR2 SQIVND (reference sequence). The CDR3 nucleotides are TGTGCCAGTAGTATAGAAGGCGGGAGCAACACCGGGGAGCTGTTTTTT. Encoded protein: CASSIEGGSNTGELFF.

This chain connects TRBV14 to TRBJ1-1; D is unresolved. The CDR3 sequence is 13 residues long. Germline-derived CDR1 and CDR2 are SGHDN and FVKESK. V gave up 3 bases and J gave up 1 base, with 6 bases separating them. CDR3 DNA: TGTGCCAGCAGCCACCAGGAGAACACTGAAGCTTTCTTT. Translated, it gives CASSHQENTEAFF. The complete variable domain, with remaining parts taken from reference TRBV14 and TRBJ1-1, reads EAGVTQFPSHSVIEKGQTVTLRCDPISGHDNLYWYRRVMGKEIKFLLHFVKESKQDESGMPNNRFLAERTGGTYSTLKVQPAELEDSGVYFCASSHQENTEAFFGQGTRLTVV.

The rearrangement joins TRBV9 to TRBJ2-3; 9 bases fit TRBD1. With V trimmed by 0 bases and J by 4 bases, 3 bases remained unmatched. Germline V gene lookup returns CDR1 SGDLS and CDR2 YYNGEE. The CDR3 sequence is 15 residues long. This chain's CDR3 is CASSVEQGAPDTQYF. The CDR3 DNA is TGTGCCAGCAGCGTAGAACAGGGGGCCCCAGATACGCAGTATTTT.

A single count supports this clone. The gene calls are TRBV13 and TRBJ2-3; D perhaps matches TRBD2 (5 bases). With 5 bases removed from V and 8 bases from J, the gap between germline ends came to 14 bases. This CDR3 has 13 amino acids. CDR1 is PRHDT, CDR2 FYEKMQ, per germline (reference sequence). The CDR3 here is CASSNAPAVTQYF. As DNA, the CDR3 is TGTGCCAGCAGCAACGCCCCAGCGGTTACGCAGTATTTT.

The gene calls are TRBV11-2 and TRBJ1-2, with D unclear. Germline loops: CDR1 SGHAT, CDR2 FQNNGV. This CDR3 is 11 amino acids long. V lost 4 bases and J lost 8, with 8 bases in between. The chain's CDR3 is CASSSFSGYTF. CDR3 sequence (DNA): TGTGCCAGCAGCTCATTTAGCGGCTACACCTTC.

The chain joins TRBV10-1 to TRBJ2-3; weak D call: TRBD2 (6 bases). Trimming left V 4 bases short and J 0 bases short, with 8 bases between. The CDR3 length is 14 residues. CDR1 is WNHNN, CDR2 SYGVQD, per germline (reference sequence). The CDR3 nucleotides are TGCGCCAGCAGTGTGGCGGGGAGCACAGATACGCAGTATTTT. The encoded protein is CASSVAGSTDTQYF.

The V gene is TRBV2, the J gene TRBJ1-2; the match to TRBD1 covers 8 bases. Germline V gene lookup returns CDR1 SNHLY and CDR2 FYNNEI. Germline trimming cut 6 bases from V and 5 bases from J; bases unmatched to any gene: 8. The CDR3 is made up of 14 amino acids. The CDR3 is CASRVGQGAYGYTF. CDR3 nucleotides: TGTGCCAGCAGGGTCGGTCAGGGGGCTTATGGCTACACCTTC.

This chain uses TRBV3-1 (or the pseudogene TRBV3-2) with TRBJ1-6; a possible D gene is TRBD1 (6 bases). The CDR3 sequence is 20 residues long. The germline gives CDR1 LGHDT, CDR2 YNNKEL (reference sequence). Trimming removed 4 bases from V and 0 bases from J, with 22 bases in between. CDR3 DNA: TGTGCCAGCAGCCCACTCACGGGAGGGGGGTTTAGCTCCTATAATTCACCCCTCCACTTT. Amino acid sequence: CASSPLTGGGFSSYNSPLHF.

V is TRBV5-1 and J is TRBJ1-1; TRBD1 aligns across 7 bases. This CDR3 has 14 residues. The V and J ends lost 0 bases and 7 bases, in that order; junction bases with no gene match: 6. Germline values: CDR1 SGHRS, CDR2 YFSETQ. Written as DNA, the CDR3 is TGCGCCAGCAGCTTGGGGACAGGCTCAAATGAAGCTTTCTTT. It is translated as CASSLGTGSNEAFF.

The chain recombines TRBV18 with TRBJ1-2; D uncertain. The CDR3 has 15 amino acids. Germline CDR1 KGHSH, CDR2 LQKENI. V was cut by 2 bases and J by 4 bases, with 14 bases left in between. The CDR3 protein is CASSPSGIDIYGYTF. The CDR3, as DNA: TGTGCCAGCTCACCATCCGGGATAGATATCTATGGCTACACCTTC.

In this sample, this clone turned up a few times. The chain carries TRBV30 and TRBJ1-6; D may be TRBD1 (5 bases). V was shortened by 1 base and J by 7 bases, with 11 bases between the two germline ends. The germline V gene has CDR1 GTSNPN and CDR2 SVGIG (reference sequence). The CDR3 extends over 14 amino acids. For the CDR3, the DNA is TGTGCCTGGAGTGCCCTAAGACAGAATTCACCCCTCCACTTT. Amino acid sequence: CAWSALRQNSPLHF.

This clone has just one count. V gene TRBV20-1 combines with J gene TRBJ2-5; weak D call: TRBD2 (5 bases). The ends were cut back, 3 bases at V and 10 bases at J, with 12 bases in the middle. The CDR3 runs 11 residues. Germline V gene data show CDR1 as DFQATT and CDR2 as SNEGSKA (reference sequence). CDR3 in DNA: TGCAGTGCTAGCGTGGGAGCAGACCAGTACTTC. Encoded protein: CSASVGADQYF.